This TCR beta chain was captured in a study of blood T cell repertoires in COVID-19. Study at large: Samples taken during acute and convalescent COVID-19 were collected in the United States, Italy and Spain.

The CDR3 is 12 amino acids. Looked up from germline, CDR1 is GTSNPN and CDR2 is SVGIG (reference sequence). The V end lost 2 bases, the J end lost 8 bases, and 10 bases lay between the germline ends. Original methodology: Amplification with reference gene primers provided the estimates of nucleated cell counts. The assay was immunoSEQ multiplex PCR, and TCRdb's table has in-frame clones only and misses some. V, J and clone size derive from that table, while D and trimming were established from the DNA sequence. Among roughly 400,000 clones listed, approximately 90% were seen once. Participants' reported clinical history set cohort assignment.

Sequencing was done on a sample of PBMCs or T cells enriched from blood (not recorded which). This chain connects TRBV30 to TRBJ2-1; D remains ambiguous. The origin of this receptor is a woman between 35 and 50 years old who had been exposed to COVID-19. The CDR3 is CAWSLLGDEQFF. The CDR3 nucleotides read TGTGCCTGGAGTCTCCTGGGCGATGAGCAGTTCTTC.